Listed here are 20 T cell receptor beta chains from one sample, sequenced in a study of siplizumab effects on memory and regulatory T cells. The method was immunoSEQ multiplex PCR; TCRdb's version includes in-frame clones alone and lacks a portion of them. The table records about 100,000 clones, more than 85% of them present only once. Sequencing used CD4+ T cells sorted from blood. Receptors originate from a human donor in good health.

This chain joins TRBV5-4 and TRBJ2-2; D unresolved. The CDR3 loop spans 14 amino acids. Germline loops: CDR1 SGHNT, CDR2 YYREEE (reference sequence). V shed 2 bases and J shed 1 base, with 6 bases lying between them. The DNA of the CDR3 is TGTGCCAGCAGCTTTGGCCAGAACACCGGGGAGCTGTTTTTT. The encoded protein is CASSFGQNTGELFF.

This chain connects TRBV11-3 to TRBJ2-7; 8 nucleotides agree with TRBD1. The V gene's germline CDR1 is SGHNT and CDR2 YENEEA. V was pared by 5 bases and J by 2 bases, with 5 bases of the junction left unmatched. This CDR3 comprises 14 residues. The CDR3 region is CASSQGATTYEQYF. The CDR3 region has the DNA TGTGCCAGCAGCCAGGGGGCAACGACCTACGAGCAGTACTTC. Variable domain in full (rest from reference TRBV11-3 and TRBJ2-7): EAGVVQSPRYKIIEKKQPVAFWCNPISGHNTLYWYLQNLGQGPELLIRYENEEAVDDSQLPKDRFSAERLKGVDSTLKIQPAELGDSAVYLCASSQGATTYEQYFGPGTRLTVT.

The chain is built from TRBV30 and TRBJ1-2, with D possibly TRBD1 on 6 matching bases. The V gene's germline CDR1 is GTSNPN and CDR2 SVGIG (reference sequence). This CDR3 is 13 amino acids long. V lost 0 bases to trimming and J lost 3 bases, with 8 bases between them. The chain's CDR3 is CAWSVGTHYGYTF. The CDR3 DNA sequence: TGTGCCTGGAGTGTAGGGACACACTATGGCTACACCTTC.

The chain couples TRBV6-5 to TRBJ2-5, with unresolved D. Germline-derived CDR1 and CDR2 are MNHEY and SVGAGI. Trimming shortened V by 3 bases and J by 4 bases, and 18 bases separated the two germline ends. The CDR3 totals 16 residues. In DNA, the CDR3 is TGTGCCAGCAGTTATGTCCCCGACTTGTCTCGAGAGACCCAGTACTTC. This translates into CASSYVPDLSRETQYF.

The chain's CDR3 is CASSFSGGGTGELFF. DNA for the CDR3: TGTGCCAGCAGCTTCAGCGGGGGGGGCACCGGGGAGCTGTTTTTT. This chain uses TRBV5-4 with TRBJ2-2; 10 bases are shared with TRBD2. This CDR3 spans 15 amino acids. In germline, CDR1 is SGHNT, CDR2 YYREEE (reference sequence). Losses at the gene ends were 2 bases for V and 4 bases for J; bases not matched to a gene: 2. Full variable domain (remainder filled in from reference TRBV5-4 and TRBJ2-2): ETGVTQSPTHLIKTRGQQVTLRCSSQSGHNTVSWYQQALGQGPQFIFQYYREEENGRGNFPPRFSGLQFPNYSSELNVNALELDDSALYLCASSFSGGGTGELFFGEGSRLTVL.

The V gene is TRBV6-1, the J gene TRBJ1-4; perhaps TRBD1 as D (6 bases). Trimming took 4 bases from V and 7 from J, leaving 16 bases between them. The CDR3 contains 15 residues. Germline V gene sequence: CDR1 MNHNS, CDR2 SASEGT. The CDR3, as DNA: TGTGCCAGCAGTGGACTCAGGGGAGGTGTTGAAAAACTGTTTTTT. Translated: CASSGLRGGVEKLFF.

CDR3 in amino acids: CASSFTRDGTEAFF. The CDR3 bases are TGTGCCAGCAGCTTTACTAGGGATGGCACTGAAGCTTTCTTT. This chain joins TRBV11-3 and TRBJ1-1; unclear D gene. CDR3 size: 14 residues. From germline, CDR1 is SGHNT and CDR2 YENEEA. The ends were cut back, 3 bases at V and 4 bases at J, with 12 bases in the middle.

The gene calls are TRBV28 and TRBJ1-5; 7 bases are a match to TRBD1. The CDR3 extends over 18 amino acids. Germline V lookup: CDR1 MDHEN, CDR2 SYDVKM. The J segment lost 1 base and the V segment lost 5 bases, leaving 14 bases of the junction unmatched. CDR3 DNA: TGTGCCAGCAGTGTTGCTTACGGACAGGCAACCAGCAATCAGCCCCAGCATTTT. This translates into CASSVAYGQATSNQPQHF.

The gene calls are TRBV5-1 and TRBJ2-3, with TRBD1 identical over 7 bases. The CDR3 spans 14 residues. V trimming: 4 bases; J trimming: 5 bases; junction bases outside the gene matches: 7. Germline V gives CDR1 SGHRS, CDR2 YFSETQ. In nucleotides, the CDR3 is TGCGCCAGCAGCCCCCAAGGGGGCCAAGATACGCAGTATTTT. Protein: CASSPQGGQDTQYF.

The rearrangement joins TRBV5-4 to TRBJ1-2; TRBD1 matches 9 bases. With V trimmed by 5 bases and J by 0 bases, 8 bases remained unmatched. Per the germline V gene, CDR1 is SGHNT and CDR2 is YYREEE (reference sequence). This CDR3 is built from 16 residues. The CDR3: CASRRTGASANYGYTF. In DNA, the CDR3 is TGTGCCAGCAGGAGGACAGGGGCGTCGGCTAACTATGGCTACACCTTC.

The chain is built from TRBV14 and TRBJ1-2; 9 bases agree with TRBD1. Germline CDR1 is SGHDN and CDR2 is FVKESK. V was pared by 6 bases and J by 4 bases, with 9 bases of the junction left unmatched. There are 15 residues in the CDR3. The CDR3 spells CASRSLTGGAYGYTF. CDR3 nucleotide sequence: TGTGCCAGCAGATCCCTGACAGGGGGGGCCTATGGCTACACCTTC.

The V gene is TRBV10-3, the J gene TRBJ1-1; D is ambiguous. The CDR3 sequence is 13 residues long. Between the trimmed V and J ends, which lost 3 bases and 7 bases, there was a span of 12 bases. Germline-derived CDR1 and CDR2 are ENHRY and SYGVKD. CDR3 in amino acids: CAISDDRTGEAFF. The DNA for the CDR3 is TGTGCCATCAGTGATGATAGGACGGGTGAAGCTTTCTTT.

The rearrangement uses TRBV7-3 and TRBJ2-3, with 15 bases fitting TRBD2. There are 17 residues in the CDR3. V lost 5 bases to trimming and J lost 3 bases; unmatched junction nucleotides: 6. Per germline, CDR1 SGHTA and CDR2 FQGTGA. In nucleotides, the CDR3 is TGTGCCAGCAGCCCACCGGGACTAGCGGGGGGAACAGATACGCAGTATTTT. Protein: CASSPPGLAGGTDTQYF.

This CDR3 reads CASSPHLPGTGYNEQFF. The CDR3 bases are TGTGCCAGCAGTCCACACCTACCCGGGACAGGGTACAATGAGCAGTTCTTC. The V and J genes are TRBV2 and TRBJ2-1, with TRBD1 identical over 9 bases. Germline CDR1 reads SNHLY; CDR2 reads FYNNEI. With 5 bases clipped from V and 4 bases from J, the junction kept 12 bases outside the gene matches. The CDR3 loop spans 17 amino acids.

This sequence joins TRBV11-3 and TRBJ2-1; D may be TRBD1 or TRBD2 (5 bases each). This CDR3 has 14 residues. With 1 base removed from V and 4 bases from J, the gap between germline ends came to 8 bases. The germline CDR1 and CDR2 sequences are SGHNT and YENEEA. The CDR3 here is CASSLGDGYNEQFF. CDR3 DNA: TGTGCCAGCAGCTTAGGGGACGGTTACAATGAGCAGTTCTTC.

The sample holds a few counts of this clone. This chain links TRBV2 with TRBJ2-3; 14 bases align to TRBD2. The length of the CDR3 is 16 residues. With V trimmed by 6 bases and J by 3 bases, 5 bases remained unmatched. Looked up from germline, CDR1 is SNHLY and CDR2 is FYNNEI. CDR3 in DNA: TGTGCCAGCAGAAGGACTAGCGGGGGGCTAACAGATACGCAGTATTTT. Translation: CASRRTSGGLTDTQYF.

The chain joins TRBV9 to TRBJ2-1; D is possibly TRBD2 (6 bases). This CDR3 contains 14 residues. The germline CDR1 and CDR2 sequences are SGDLS and YYNGEE. The V and J ends lost 0 bases and 5 bases respectively, with 9 bases between them. CDR3 bases: TGTGCCAGCAGCGTAGCGACTAGACACAATGAGCAGTTCTTC. It specifies CASSVATRHNEQFF.

The rearrangement joins TRBV5-1 to TRBJ2-7; TRBD1 is a possible D gene (6 bases). The germline V gene has CDR1 SGHRS and CDR2 YFSETQ. V lost 0 bases, J lost 4 bases, and 11 bases lay in between. The CDR3 sequence is 14 residues long. Here the CDR3 reads CASSLGTALYEQYF. The CDR3 nucleotides are TGCGCCAGCAGCTTGGGGACAGCCCTTTACGAGCAGTACTTC.

The chain has TRBV7-2 and TRBJ2-5, with TRBD2 as a possible D gene (7 bases). CDR1 is SGHTA and CDR2 is FQGNSA in the germline V gene. The CDR3 totals 16 residues. V lost 3 bases and J 4 bases, leaving 18 bases between the germline ends. For the CDR3, the DNA is TGTGCCAGCAGCTTTGAGGGGGGGCTGGGTGGAGAGACCCAGTACTTC. This encodes CASSFEGGLGGETQYF.

This rearrangement joins TRBV4-1 to TRBJ1-6; 7 positions agree with TRBD1. The V gene end was trimmed by 2 bases and the J gene end by 5 bases; junction bases not matched to a gene: 9. CDR1 and CDR2 (germline): MGHRA, YSYEKL. The length of the CDR3 is 17 residues. CDR3 loop: CASSQTPGQRNNSPLHF. Written as DNA, the CDR3 is TGCGCCAGCAGCCAAACCCCGGGACAGAGGAATAATTCACCCCTCCACTTT.